This T cell receptor (beta chain) was captured in a study of CD8 T cells in ankylosing spondylitis. Germline V gives CDR1 DFQATT, CDR2 SNEGSKA (reference sequence). V gave up 4 bases and J gave up 1 base, with 20 bases separating them. The CDR3 totals 16 residues. TCRdb independently ran MiXCR on the 5' RACE reads; one entry per CDR3 protein. This sample has fewer than 250,000 distinct CDR3 sequences, with roughly 32% found just once. Sample: blood, either unsorted or a sorted T cell fraction (not recorded which). This receptor was identified in a male donor with ankylosing spondylitis or in good health (not recorded which). The V and J genes are TRBV20-1 and TRBJ2-7; D ambiguous. The CDR3 DNA is TGCAGTGCTACGTCACGTCTTGGGGTGGTATCCTACGAGCAGTACTTC. Amino acid sequence: CSATSRLGVVSYEQYF.